This TCR beta chain was found in a study of blood T cell repertoires in COVID-19. About the research overall: Some COVID-19 samples were acute and others convalescent; all came from the United States, Italy and Spain.

This CDR3 has 14 amino acids. Trimming removed 5 bases from V and 4 bases from J, with 14 bases in between. Germline CDR1 PRHDT, CDR2 FYEKMQ (reference sequence). Measured with immunoSEQ multiplex PCR; TCRdb has only the in-frame clones, and not every one. The sample holds 300,000 to 350,000 clones, around nine tenths seen once. The chain joins TRBV13 to TRBJ1-2, with a possible D match to TRBD1 (5 bases). The sequenced sample consisted of peripheral blood. This TCR came from a young woman with COVID-19, enrolled during active disease. DNA of the CDR3: TGTGCCAGCAGCAGCCGGGACTTAATCTATGGCTACACCTTC. Its protein product is CASSSRDLIYGYTF. Together with reference TRBV13 and TRBJ1-2, the CDR3 gives the full variable domain: AAGVIQSPRHLIKEKRETATLKCYPIPRHDTVYWYQQGPGQDPQFLISFYEKMQSDKGSIPDRFSAQQFSDYHSELNMSSLELGDSALYFCASSSRDLIYGYTFGSGTRLTVV.